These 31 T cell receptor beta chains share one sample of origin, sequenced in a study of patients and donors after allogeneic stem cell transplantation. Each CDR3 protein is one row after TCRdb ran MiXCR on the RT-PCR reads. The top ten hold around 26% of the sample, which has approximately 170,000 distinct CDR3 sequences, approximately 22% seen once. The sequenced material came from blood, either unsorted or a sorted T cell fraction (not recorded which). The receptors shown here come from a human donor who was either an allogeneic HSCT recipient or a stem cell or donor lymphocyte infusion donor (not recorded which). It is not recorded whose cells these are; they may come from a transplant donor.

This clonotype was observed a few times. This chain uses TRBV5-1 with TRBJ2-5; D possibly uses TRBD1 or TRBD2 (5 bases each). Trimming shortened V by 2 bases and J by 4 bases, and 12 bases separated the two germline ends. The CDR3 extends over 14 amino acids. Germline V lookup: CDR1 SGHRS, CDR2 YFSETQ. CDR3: CASSFLQGRETQYF. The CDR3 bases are TGCGCCAGCAGCTTCCTCCAGGGACGAGAGACCCAGTACTTC.

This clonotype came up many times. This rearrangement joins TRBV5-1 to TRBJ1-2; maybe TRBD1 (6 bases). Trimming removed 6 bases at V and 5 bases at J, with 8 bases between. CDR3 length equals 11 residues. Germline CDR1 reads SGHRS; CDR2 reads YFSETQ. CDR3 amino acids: CASTTGYGYTF. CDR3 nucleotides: TGCGCCAGCACCACAGGGTATGGCTACACCTTC.

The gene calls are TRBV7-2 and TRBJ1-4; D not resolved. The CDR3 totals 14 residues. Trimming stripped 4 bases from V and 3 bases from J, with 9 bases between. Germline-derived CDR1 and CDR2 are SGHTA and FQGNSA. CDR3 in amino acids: CASSSQRSNEKLFF. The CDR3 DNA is TGTGCCAGCAGCTCCCAGCGATCTAATGAAAAACTGTTTTTT.

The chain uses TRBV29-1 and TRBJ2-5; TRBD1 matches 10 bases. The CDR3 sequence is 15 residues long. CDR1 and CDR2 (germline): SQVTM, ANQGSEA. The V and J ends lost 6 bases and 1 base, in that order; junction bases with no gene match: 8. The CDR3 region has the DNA TGCAGCGTGGGGGACAGGGGACAACCCCAAGAGACCCAGTACTTC. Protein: CSVGDRGQPQETQYF.

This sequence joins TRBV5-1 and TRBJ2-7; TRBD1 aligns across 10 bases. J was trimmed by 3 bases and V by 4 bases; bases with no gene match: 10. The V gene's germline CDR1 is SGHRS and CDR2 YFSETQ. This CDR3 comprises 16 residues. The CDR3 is CASSSLGQGKNYEQYF. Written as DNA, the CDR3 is TGCGCCAGCAGCAGCCTGGGACAGGGGAAAAACTACGAGCAGTACTTC.

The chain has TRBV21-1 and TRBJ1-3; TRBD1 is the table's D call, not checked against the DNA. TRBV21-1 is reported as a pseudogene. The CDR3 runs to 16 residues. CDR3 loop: CASIHRTGPSGNTIYF. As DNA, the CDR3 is TGTGCCAGCATACATCGGACAGGACCCTCTGGAAACACCATATATTTT.

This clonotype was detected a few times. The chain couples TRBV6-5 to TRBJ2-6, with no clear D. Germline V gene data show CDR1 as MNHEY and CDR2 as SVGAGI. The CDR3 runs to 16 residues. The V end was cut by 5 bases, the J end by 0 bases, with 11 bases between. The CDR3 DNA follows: TGTGCCAGCAGTATTGACAACCTCTCTGGGGCCAACGTCCTGACTTTC. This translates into CASSIDNLSGANVLTF.

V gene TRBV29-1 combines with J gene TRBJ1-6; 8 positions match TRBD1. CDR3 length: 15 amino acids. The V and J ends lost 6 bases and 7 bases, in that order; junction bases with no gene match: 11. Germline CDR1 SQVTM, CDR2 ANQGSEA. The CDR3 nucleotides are TGCAGCGTCCTCGACCCAAGGACAGGGAATTCACCCCTCCACTTT. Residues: CSVLDPRTGNSPLHF.

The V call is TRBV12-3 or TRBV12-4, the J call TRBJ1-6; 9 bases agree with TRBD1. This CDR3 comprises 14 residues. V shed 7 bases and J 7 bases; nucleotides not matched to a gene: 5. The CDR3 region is CASTRDRVNSPLHF. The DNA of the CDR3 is TGTGCCAGCACCCGGGACAGGGTGAATTCACCCCTCCACTTT.

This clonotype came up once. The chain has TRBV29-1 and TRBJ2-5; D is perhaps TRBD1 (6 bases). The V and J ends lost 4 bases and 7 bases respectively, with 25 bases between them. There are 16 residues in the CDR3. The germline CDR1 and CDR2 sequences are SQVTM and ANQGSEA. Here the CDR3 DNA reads TGCAGCGTTGGTGGACAGTTAATGAAGGGCAAAGGGACCCAGTACTTC. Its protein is CSVGGQLMKGKGTQYF. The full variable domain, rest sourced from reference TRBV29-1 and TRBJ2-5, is SAVISQKPSRDICQRGTSLTIQCQVDSQVTMMFWYRQQPGQSLTLIATANQGSEATYESGFVIDKFPISRPNLTFSTLTVSNMSPEDSSIYLCSVGGQLMKGKGTQYFGPGTRLLVL.

The CDR3 bases are TGTGCCAGCAGTCCCATAAGCGGGAGCTCCTACAATGAGCAGTTCTTC. Amino acids: CASSPISGSSYNEQFF. V is TRBV27 and J is TRBJ2-1, with 8 positions matching TRBD2. The CDR3 totals 16 residues. J gave up 0 bases and V 5 bases, and 6 bases lay outside the gene matches. Looked up from germline, CDR1 is MNHEY and CDR2 is SMNVEV (reference sequence).

The CDR3: CASSHSGEDTQYF. In DNA form, the CDR3 reads TGCGCCAGCAGCCACTCAGGGGAAGATACGCAGTATTTT. V and J are TRBV4-3 and TRBJ2-3; maybe TRBD1 (6 bases). The CDR3 extends over 13 amino acids. Germline V gives CDR1 LGHNA, CDR2 YSLEER. The V end was cut by 3 bases, the J end by 5 bases, with 9 bases between.

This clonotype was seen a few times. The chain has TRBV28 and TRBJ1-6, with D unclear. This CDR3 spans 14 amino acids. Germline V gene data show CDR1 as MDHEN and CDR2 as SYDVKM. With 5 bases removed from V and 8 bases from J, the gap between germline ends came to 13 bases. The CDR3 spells CASSPAGRYSPLHF. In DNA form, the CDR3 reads TGTGCCAGCAGTCCTGCCGGGAGGTATTCACCCCTCCACTTT. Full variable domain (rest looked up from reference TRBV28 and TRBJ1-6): DVKVTQSSRYLVKRTGEKVFLECVQDMDHENMFWYRQDPGLGLRLIYFSYDVKMKEKGDIPEGYSVSREKKERFSLILESASTNQTSMYLCASSPAGRYSPLHFGNGTRLTVT.

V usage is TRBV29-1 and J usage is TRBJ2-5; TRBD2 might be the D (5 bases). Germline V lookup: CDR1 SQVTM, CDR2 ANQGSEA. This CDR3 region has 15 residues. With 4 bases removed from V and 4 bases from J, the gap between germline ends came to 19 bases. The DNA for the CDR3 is TGCAGCGTTGTGTGGGCTAGCAGTCCCCGAGAGACCCAGTACTTC. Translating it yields CSVVWASSPRETQYF.

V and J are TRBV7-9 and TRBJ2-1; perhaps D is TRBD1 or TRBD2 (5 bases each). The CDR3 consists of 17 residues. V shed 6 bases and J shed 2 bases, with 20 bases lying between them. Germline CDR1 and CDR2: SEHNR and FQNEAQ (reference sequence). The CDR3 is CASRGTSLFPTYNEQFF. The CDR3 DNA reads TGTGCCAGCAGGGGGACGTCCCTATTTCCAACCTACAATGAGCAGTTCTTC.

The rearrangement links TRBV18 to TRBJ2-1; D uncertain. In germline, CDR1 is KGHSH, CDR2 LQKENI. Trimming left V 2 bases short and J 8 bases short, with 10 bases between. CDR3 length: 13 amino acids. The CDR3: CASSPDIGHEQFF. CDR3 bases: TGTGCCAGCTCACCAGACATTGGCCATGAGCAGTTCTTC.

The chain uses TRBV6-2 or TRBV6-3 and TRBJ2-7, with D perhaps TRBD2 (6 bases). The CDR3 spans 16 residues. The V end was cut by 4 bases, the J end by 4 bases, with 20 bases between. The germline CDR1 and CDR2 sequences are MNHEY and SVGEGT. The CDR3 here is CASSSPSTRSGYEQYF. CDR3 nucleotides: TGTGCCAGCAGTTCGCCATCGACTAGGTCTGGGTACGAGCAGTACTTC.

This chain's CDR3 is CASSPPDRAAGPTEKLFF. DNA for the CDR3: TGTGCCAGCAGTCCTCCGGACAGGGCGGCGGGCCCAACCGAAAAACTGTTTTTT. V and J are TRBV6-5 and TRBJ1-4, with 8 bases identical to TRBD1. Germline V gene lookup returns CDR1 MNHEY and CDR2 SVGAGI. The CDR3 runs to 18 residues. Losses at the gene ends were 5 bases for V and 8 bases for J; bases not matched to a gene: 19.

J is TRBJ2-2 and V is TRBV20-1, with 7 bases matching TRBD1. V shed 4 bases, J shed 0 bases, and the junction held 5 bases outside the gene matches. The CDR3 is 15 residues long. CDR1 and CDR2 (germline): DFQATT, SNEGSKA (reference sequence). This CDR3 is CSAIPGTANTGELFF. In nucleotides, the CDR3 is TGCAGTGCTATTCCCGGGACAGCGAACACCGGGGAGCTGTTTTTT.

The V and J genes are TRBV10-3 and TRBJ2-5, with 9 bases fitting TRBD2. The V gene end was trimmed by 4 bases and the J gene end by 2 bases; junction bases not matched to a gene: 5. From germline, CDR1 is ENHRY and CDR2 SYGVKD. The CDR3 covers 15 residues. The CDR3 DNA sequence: TGTGCCATCAGTGCATCGACTAGCGGACAAGAGACCCAGTACTTC. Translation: CAISASTSGQETQYF.

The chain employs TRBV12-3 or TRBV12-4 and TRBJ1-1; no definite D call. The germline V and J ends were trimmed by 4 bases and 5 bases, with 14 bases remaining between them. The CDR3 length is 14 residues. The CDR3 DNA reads TGTGCCAGCAGTTCCGGGATAGGGCATACTGAAGCTTTCTTT. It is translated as CASSSGIGHTEAFF.

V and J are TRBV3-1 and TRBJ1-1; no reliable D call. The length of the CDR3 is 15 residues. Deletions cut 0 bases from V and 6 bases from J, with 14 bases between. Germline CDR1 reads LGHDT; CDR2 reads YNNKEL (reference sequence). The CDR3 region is CASSQEYRAKAEAFF. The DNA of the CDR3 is TGTGCCAGCAGCCAAGAATACAGAGCGAAGGCTGAAGCTTTCTTT.

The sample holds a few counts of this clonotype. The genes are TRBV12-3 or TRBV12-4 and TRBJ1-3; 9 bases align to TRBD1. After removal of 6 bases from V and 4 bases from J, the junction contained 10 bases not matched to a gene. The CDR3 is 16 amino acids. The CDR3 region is CASSLQGALEGNTIYF. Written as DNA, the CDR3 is TGTGCCAGCAGCTTACAGGGGGCGTTAGAAGGAAACACCATATATTTT.

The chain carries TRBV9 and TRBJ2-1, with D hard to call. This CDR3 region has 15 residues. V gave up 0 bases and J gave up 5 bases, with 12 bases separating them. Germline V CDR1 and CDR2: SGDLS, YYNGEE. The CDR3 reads CASSVVSTSDNEQFF. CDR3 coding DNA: TGTGCCAGCAGCGTAGTAAGTACATCGGACAATGAGCAGTTCTTC.

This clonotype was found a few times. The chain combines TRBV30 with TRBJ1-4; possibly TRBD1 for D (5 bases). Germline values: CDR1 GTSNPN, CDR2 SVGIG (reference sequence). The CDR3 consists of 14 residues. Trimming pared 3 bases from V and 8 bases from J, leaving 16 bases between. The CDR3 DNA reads TGTGCCTGGAGCCCCCGCAGGGACGGGGAAAAACTGTTTTTT. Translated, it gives CAWSPRRDGEKLFF.

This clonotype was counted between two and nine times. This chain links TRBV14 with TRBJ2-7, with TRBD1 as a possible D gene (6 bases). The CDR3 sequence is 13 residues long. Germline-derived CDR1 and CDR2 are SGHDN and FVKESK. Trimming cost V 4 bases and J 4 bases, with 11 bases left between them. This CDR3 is CASSRLQGYEQYF. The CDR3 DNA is TGTGCCAGCAGCCGATTACAGGGTTACGAGCAGTACTTC.

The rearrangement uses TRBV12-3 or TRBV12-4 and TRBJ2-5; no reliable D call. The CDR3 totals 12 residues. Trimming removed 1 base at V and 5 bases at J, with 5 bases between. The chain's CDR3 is CASSLVWETQYF. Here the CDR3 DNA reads TGTGCCAGCAGTTTAGTGTGGGAGACCCAGTACTTC.

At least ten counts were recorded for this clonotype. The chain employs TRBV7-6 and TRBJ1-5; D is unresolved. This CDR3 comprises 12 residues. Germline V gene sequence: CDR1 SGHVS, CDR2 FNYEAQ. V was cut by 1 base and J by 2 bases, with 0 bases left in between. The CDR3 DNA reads TGTGCCAGCAGCTTAGGCAATCAGCCCCAGCATTTT. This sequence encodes CASSLGNQPQHF. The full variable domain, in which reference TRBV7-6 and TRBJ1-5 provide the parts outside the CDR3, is GAGVSQSPRYKVTKRGQDVALRCDPISGHVSLYWYRQALGQGPEFLTYFNYEAQQDKSGLPNDRFSAERPEGSISTLTIQRTEQRDSAMYRCASSLGNQPQHFGDGTRLSIL.

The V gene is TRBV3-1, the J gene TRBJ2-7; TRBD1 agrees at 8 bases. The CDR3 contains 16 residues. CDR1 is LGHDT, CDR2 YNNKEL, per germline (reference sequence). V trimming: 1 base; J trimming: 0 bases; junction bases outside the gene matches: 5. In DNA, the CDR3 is TGTGCCAGCAGCCAAGGTACAGGGGGAGCCTCCTACGAGCAGTACTTC. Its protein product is CASSQGTGGASYEQYF.

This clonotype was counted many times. In DNA, the CDR3 is TGTGCCAGCAGCTTGTCTGGGGGGGTCTATGGCTACACCTTC. It is translated as CASSLSGGVYGYTF. This rearrangement joins TRBV5-8 to TRBJ1-2; D perhaps matches TRBD1 (5 bases). The CDR3 sequence is 14 residues long. The V end was cut by 1 base, the J end by 4 bases, with 11 bases between. Germline V gene sequence: CDR1 SGHTS, CDR2 YDEGEE.

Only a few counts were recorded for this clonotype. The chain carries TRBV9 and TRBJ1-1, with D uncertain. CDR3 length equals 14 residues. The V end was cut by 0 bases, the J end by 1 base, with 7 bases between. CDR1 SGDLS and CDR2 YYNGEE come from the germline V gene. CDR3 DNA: TGTGCCAGCAGCGTAGGAAAAGGGAACACTGAAGCTTTCTTT. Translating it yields CASSVGKGNTEAFF. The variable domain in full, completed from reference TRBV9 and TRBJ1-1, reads DSGVTQTPKHLITATGQRVTLRCSPRSGDLSVYWYQQSLDQGLQFLIQYYNGEERAKGNILERFSAQQFPDLHSELNLSSLELGDSALYFCASSVGKGNTEAFFGQGTRLTVV.